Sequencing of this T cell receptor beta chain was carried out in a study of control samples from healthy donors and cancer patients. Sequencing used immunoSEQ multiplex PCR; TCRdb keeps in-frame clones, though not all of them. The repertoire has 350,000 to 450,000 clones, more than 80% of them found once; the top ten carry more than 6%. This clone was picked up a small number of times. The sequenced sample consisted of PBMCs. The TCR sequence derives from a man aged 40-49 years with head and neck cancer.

In DNA form, the CDR3 reads TGTGCCAGCAGCCGAGCCGGGGCCCAAAAAGAGACCCAGTACTTC. Amino acid sequence: CASSRAGAQKETQYF. V usage is TRBV5-4 and J usage is TRBJ2-5; either TRBD1 or TRBD2 may supply D (5 bases each). Germline-derived CDR1 and CDR2 are SGHNT and YYREEE (reference sequence). V dropped 4 bases and J dropped 3 bases, with 16 bases sitting between them. The CDR3 spans 15 residues.